This TCR beta chain stems from a study of T cell repertoires in cytomegalovirus infection. Study as a whole: HLA-B-restricted CMV epitopes that are well studied, plus recently identified HLA-C-restricted ones, were used by the study. An indication of both CMV infection and matching HLA type came from public TCR beta signatures. Findings and caveats of the study: The cumulative frequency of public TCR beta families identified carriers of CMV plus the relevant HLA. CMV-specific HLA-C-restricted TCR beta clonotypes dominated the ex vivo response.

Via MiXCR, TCRdb re-called the reads, giving one row per CDR3 protein. Of approximately 910,000 distinct CDR3 sequences in the sample, roughly a third were seen once. This CDR3 comprises 20 residues. The germline V gene encodes CDR1 MNHNS and CDR2 SASEGT. V was clipped by 10 bases and J by 3 bases, with 36 bases between them. This clonotype has only a few counts. The antigen is unknown. The material was cultured CD8+ T cells from PBMCs, obtained from culture after CMV antigen stimulation. The chain carries TRBV6-1 and TRBJ2-5; maybe TRBD2 (5 bases). The source is a human donor in good health (CMV status not recorded). Some clones in this sample may be carry-over from other donors' samples. CDR3 residues: CATNFRLGIFGPGKKETQYF. The DNA for the CDR3 is TGTGCCACTAACTTCCGGCTGGGGATCTTTGGACCCGGGAAGAAAGAGACCCAGTACTTC.